Shown below are 15 T cell receptor beta chains from a single sample sequenced in a study of read filtering for tumor transcriptome and immune sequencing. From 300 to 400 ng of RNA, a library with molecular barcoded alpha/delta and beta/gamma adaptors was made. From the reads, TCRdb called clonotypes with MiXCR, one entry per CDR3 protein. The data contain tens of thousands of distinct CDR3 sequences, approximately 18% of them singletons. The material sequenced was a population of CD138-negative cells sorted from bone marrow. The receptors shown here come from a donor at least 40 years old with multiple myeloma.

This clonotype was observed a few times. V gene TRBV30 combines with J gene TRBJ1-1, with no clear D. The V gene's germline CDR1 is GTSNPN and CDR2 SVGIG (reference sequence). Between the trimmed V and J ends, which lost 8 bases and 1 base, there was a span of 8 bases. The CDR3 covers 11 residues. The CDR3 DNA follows: TGTGCCCGCCTAGGGAACACTGAAGCTTTCTTT. It specifies CARLGNTEAFF. Filled out from reference TRBV30 and TRBJ1-1, the complete variable domain reads SQTIHQWPATLVQPVGSPLSLECTVEGTSNPNLYWYRQAAGRGLQLLFYSVGIGQISSEVPQNLSASRPQDRQFILSSKKLLLSDSGFYLCARLGNTEAFFGQGTRLTVV.

This clonotype appeared many times. V is TRBV7-2 and J is TRBJ2-1; TRBD2 aligns across 13 bases. V was pared by 5 bases and J by 7 bases, with 11 bases of the junction left unmatched. From germline, CDR1 is SGHTA and CDR2 FQGNSA. This CDR3 comprises 17 residues. CDR3 loop: CASSTRTGTSGINEQFF. The CDR3, as DNA: TGTGCCAGCAGCACCAGAACGGGGACTAGCGGGATAAATGAGCAGTTCTTC. Full variable domain (remainder filled in from reference TRBV7-2 and TRBJ2-1): GAGVSQSPSNKVTEKGKDVELRCDPISGHTALYWYRQSLGQGLEFLIYFQGNSAPDKSGLPSDRFSAERTGGSVSTLTIQRTQQEDSAVYLCASSTRTGTSGINEQFFGPGTRLTVL.

This clonotype came up many times. The chain combines TRBV29-1 with TRBJ1-1; maybe TRBD1 (5 bases). This CDR3 has 14 amino acids. Germline lookup yields CDR1 SQVTM and CDR2 ANQGSEA. The CDR3 DNA reads as TGCACCTGTTCACTCTCGGGGAGGGGAAGGAGGGTTTTCTTT. The encoded protein is CTCSLSGRGRRVFF.

The sample holds a few counts of this clonotype. The chain has TRBV29-1 and TRBJ2-3, with TRBD2 matching over 8 bases. The V gene end was trimmed by 7 bases and the J gene end by 4 bases; junction bases not matched to a gene: 10. Per germline, CDR1 SQVTM and CDR2 ANQGSEA. The CDR3 covers 14 residues. CDR3 in amino acids: CSATAGVFPDTQYF. In DNA form, the CDR3 reads TGCAGCGCAACAGCGGGAGTGTTCCCAGATACGCAGTATTTT.

This clonotype showed up many times. The genes are TRBV19 and TRBJ2-2, with 7 bases aligning to TRBD2. The V and J ends lost 4 bases and 2 bases, in that order; junction bases with no gene match: 4. CDR3 size: 15 residues. Per germline, CDR1 LNHDA and CDR2 SQIVND (reference sequence). CDR3 residues: CASSNSGANTGELFF. In DNA form, the CDR3 reads TGTGCCAGTAGTAACAGCGGGGCTAACACCGGGGAGCTGTTTTTT.

This clonotype was seen ten or more times. The chain's CDR3 is CASVVRLAMTGELFF. CDR3 in DNA: TGTGCCAGCGTTGTCCGACTAGCGATGACCGGGGAGCTGTTTTTT. This sequence joins TRBV12-3 or TRBV12-4 and TRBJ2-2, with 8 bases matching TRBD2. The CDR3 runs to 15 residues. The ends lost 8 bases at V and 5 bases at J; junction bases unmatched: 10.

V usage is TRBV30 and J usage is TRBJ2-7; TRBD1 aligns across 9 bases. Germline trimming cut 6 bases from V and 3 bases from J; bases unmatched to any gene: 6. Germline CDR1 is GTSNPN and CDR2 is SVGIG (reference sequence). This CDR3 has 13 amino acids. CDR3 sequence (DNA): TGTGCCTGCGTACAGGGGGCTATCTACGAGCAGTACTTC. This codes for CACVQGAIYEQYF.

This clonotype came up many times. V is TRBV18 and J is TRBJ2-1; 7 nucleotides match TRBD2. V shed 2 bases and J 3 bases; nucleotides not matched to a gene: 4. This CDR3 spans 15 amino acids. Germline CDR1 reads KGHSH; CDR2 reads LQKENI. The CDR3 reads CASSPGGSGYNEQFF. In nucleotides, the CDR3 is TGTGCCAGCTCACCAGGCGGGAGTGGCTACAATGAGCAGTTCTTC. Filled out from reference TRBV18 and TRBJ2-1, the complete variable domain reads NAGVMQNPRHLVRRRGQEARLRCSPMKGHSHVYWYRQLPEEGLKFMVYLQKENIIDESGMPKERFSAEFPKEGPSILRIQQVVRGDSAAYFCASSPGGSGYNEQFFGPGTRLTVL.

Note on this clonotype: With a much larger clone just one base away, this may be a read error. The J gene is TRBJ2-3, the V gene TRBV4-2; tentative D call: TRBD2 (6 bases). V was pared by 6 bases and J by 4 bases, with 17 bases between. Germline lookup yields CDR1 LGHNA and CDR2 YNFKEQ. CDR3 length equals 15 residues. The CDR3 sequence is CASRLLAGSPDTQYF. CDR3 nucleotides: TGTGCCAGCAGACTACTGGCGGGAAGCCCAGATACGCAGTATTTT.

As to this clonotype: Without the conserved terminal phenylalanine or tryptophan, this CDR3 likely stems from a read error. This chain uses TRBV3-1 with TRBJ2-1; 10 bases are shared with TRBD2. Germline assignment: CDR1 LGHDT and CDR2 YNNKEL (reference sequence). CDR3 length equals 17 residues. The CDR3 here is CSSSQRSGRVLEDEQFL. The CDR3 bases are TGTTCCAGCAGCCAAAGAAGCGGGAGGGTCTTAGAGGATGAGCAGTTCCTC.

This clonotype was found many times. The CDR3 reads CASSPSGISYNEQFF. CDR3 nucleotides: TGTGCCAGCAGTCCTAGCGGGATCTCCTACAATGAGCAGTTCTTC. This chain connects TRBV6-2 or TRBV6-3 to TRBJ2-1; TRBD2 aligns across 9 bases. Germline-derived CDR1 and CDR2 are MNHEY and SVGEGT. Losses at the gene ends were 5 bases for V and 0 bases for J; bases not matched to a gene: 2. This CDR3 is built from 15 residues.

This clonotype was seen repeatedly, ten times or more. V gene TRBV6-6 combines with J gene TRBJ1-1; weak D call: TRBD1 (6 bases). Germline V gives CDR1 MNHNY, CDR2 SVGAGI (reference sequence). V was trimmed by 6 bases and J by 4 bases, leaving 18 bases between them. The CDR3 is 15 amino acids. The CDR3 sequence is CASSRPTGSATEAFF. CDR3 nucleotides: TGTGCCAGCAGCCGACCGACAGGTAGTGCCACTGAAGCTTTCTTT.

This clonotype occurred a few times. A much bigger clone sits one base away, suggesting this may be a read error. Here the CDR3 reads CASSLGGQRSSYNGQFF. CDR3 sequence (DNA): TGTGCCAGCAGCTTAGGGGGACAGAGGAGCTCCTACAATGGGCAGTTCTTC. V is TRBV7-2 and J is TRBJ2-1, with TRBD1 matching over 7 bases. Germline lookup yields CDR1 SGHTA and CDR2 FQGNSA. The length of the CDR3 is 17 residues.

This clonotype was counted many times. The chain employs TRBV3-1 and TRBJ1-1, with 9 bases matching TRBD1. V dropped 0 bases and J dropped 4; count of bases not matched to a gene: 6. The CDR3 loop spans 16 amino acids. Germline values: CDR1 LGHDT, CDR2 YNNKEL (reference sequence). The CDR3 DNA is TGTGCCAGCAGCCAAGATTCACAGGGGGCTGGCACTGAAGCTTTCTTT. This gives the protein CASSQDSQGAGTEAFF.

This clonotype came up many times. The chain employs TRBV5-1 and TRBJ2-3, with TRBD2 matching 8 bases. The CDR3 spans 13 residues. In germline, CDR1 is SGHRS, CDR2 YFSETQ. V shed 2 bases, J shed 4 bases, and the junction held 0 bases outside the gene matches. CDR3 region: CASSFGGADTQYF. CDR3 nucleotides: TGCGCCAGCAGCTTCGGGGGGGCAGATACGCAGTATTTT.